This TCR beta chain was captured by sequencing in a study of cytomegalovirus exposure and HLA in healthy donors. Whole-study context: The same platform as the approximately 700 first-cohort repertoires was used for the roughly 130 validation repertoires, a later analysis reported.

CDR1 SGHAT and CDR2 FQNNGV come from the germline V gene. This CDR3 comprises 13 residues. Germline trimming cut 5 bases from V and 6 bases from J; bases unmatched to any gene: 5. Study-wide results and limits: Specificity for CMV antigens was confirmed in vitro for a few of the CMV-associated chains.

About this clone itself: Its antigen is still unknown.

Data came from immunoSEQ multiplex PCR; TCRdb stores just in-frame clones and leaves some out. The data contain more than 300,000 clones, roughly 89% of them singletons. This receptor was obtained from a woman aged 18-30 years in good health and CMV-seronegative. V is TRBV11-2 and J is TRBJ2-7; 9 bases align to TRBD1. Sequenced sample: PBMCs. Here the CDR3 reads CASSLGTGLEQYF. Written as DNA, the CDR3 is TGTGCCAGCAGCCTCGGGACAGGGCTCGAGCAGTACTTC. Complete variable domain (other parts from reference TRBV11-2 and TRBJ2-7): EAGVAQSPRYKIIEKRQSVAFWCNPISGHATLYWYQQILGQGPKLLIQFQNNGVVDDSQLPKDRFSAERLKGVDSTLKIQPAKLEDSAVYLCASSLGTGLEQYFGPGTRLTVT.